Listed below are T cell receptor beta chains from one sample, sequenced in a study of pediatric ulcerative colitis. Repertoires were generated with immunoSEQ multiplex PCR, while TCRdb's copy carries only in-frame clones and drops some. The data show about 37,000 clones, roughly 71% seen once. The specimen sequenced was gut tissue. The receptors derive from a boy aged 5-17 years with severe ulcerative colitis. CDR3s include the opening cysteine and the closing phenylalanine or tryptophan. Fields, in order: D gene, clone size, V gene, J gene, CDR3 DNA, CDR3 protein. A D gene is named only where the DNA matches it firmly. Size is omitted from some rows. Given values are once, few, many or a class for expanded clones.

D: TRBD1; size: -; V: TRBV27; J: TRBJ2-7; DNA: TGTGCCAGCAGTTTATCTTTCGGACAGGGGTTCCCCTACGAGCAGTACTTC; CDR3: CASSLSFGQGFPYEQYF
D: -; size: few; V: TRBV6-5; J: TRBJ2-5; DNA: TGTGCCAGCAGTCCGCTAGTTCAAGAGACCCAGTACTTC; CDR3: CASSPLVQETQYF
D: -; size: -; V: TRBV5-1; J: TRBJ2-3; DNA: TGCGCCAGCAGCCTGAACCCGGGGCGCACAGATACGCAGTATTTT; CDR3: CASSLNPGRTDTQYF
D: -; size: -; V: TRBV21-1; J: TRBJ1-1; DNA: TGTGCCAGCAGCAAAGAGTGGCAGTCCCCACGTGAAGCTTTCTTT; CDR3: CASSKEWQSPREAFF
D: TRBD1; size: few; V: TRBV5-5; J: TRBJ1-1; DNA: TGTGCCAGCAGCACGGACAGGGGTATTCGTGACACTGAAGCTTTCTTT; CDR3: CASSTDRGIRDTEAFF
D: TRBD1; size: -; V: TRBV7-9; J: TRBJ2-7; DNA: TGTGCCAGCAGCTTCGGGACAGGGGGGGCCTACGAGCAGTACTTC; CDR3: CASSFGTGGAYEQYF
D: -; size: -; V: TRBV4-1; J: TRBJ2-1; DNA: TGCGCCAGCAGTCAAACGGGGGGCGTGAATGAGCAGTTCTTC; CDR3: CASSQTGGVNEQFF
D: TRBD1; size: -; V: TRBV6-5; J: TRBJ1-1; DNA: TGTGCCAGCAGTTTGACAGGGGGTACTGAAGCTTTCTTT; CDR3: CASSLTGGTEAFF
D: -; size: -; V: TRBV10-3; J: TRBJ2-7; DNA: TGTGCCATCAGTGAGGCGGGGACAGTATTACGAGGGCACGAGCAGTACTTC; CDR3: CAISEAGTVLRGHEQYF
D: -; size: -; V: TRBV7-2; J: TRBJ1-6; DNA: TGTGCCAGCAGAAGAGGGAATAATTCACCCCTCCACTTT; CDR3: CASRRGNNSPLHF
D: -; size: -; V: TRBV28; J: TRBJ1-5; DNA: TGTGCCAGCAGTTTATGGGGGAGGACAAGCAATCAGCCCCAGCATTTT; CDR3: CASSLWGRTSNQPQHF
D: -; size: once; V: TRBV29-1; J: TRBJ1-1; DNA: TGCAGCGTTGAAGGAGGTGCTTTCTTT; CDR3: CSVEGGAFF
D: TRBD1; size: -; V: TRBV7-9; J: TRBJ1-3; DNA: TGTGCCAGCTCGAAAACCTCTGCGGGACAGCCAGGAAACACCATATATTTT; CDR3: CASSKTSAGQPGNTIYF
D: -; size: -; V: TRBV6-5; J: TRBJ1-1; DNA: TGTGCCAGCAGTTACAATACCCCGAACACTGAAGCTTTCTTT; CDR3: CASSYNTPNTEAFF
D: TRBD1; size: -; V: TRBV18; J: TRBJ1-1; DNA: TGTGCCAGCTCACCTTGGACAGGTATTTACACTGAAGCTTTCTTT; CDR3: CASSPWTGIYTEAFF
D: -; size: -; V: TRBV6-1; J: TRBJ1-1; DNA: TGTGCCAGCAGTGAATCGGGACTCACTGAAGCTTTCTTT; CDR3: CASSESGLTEAFF
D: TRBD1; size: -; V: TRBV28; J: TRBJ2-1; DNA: TGTGCCAGCAGGAGACAGGGGTGGGATGAGCAGTTCTTC; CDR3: CASRRQGWDEQFF
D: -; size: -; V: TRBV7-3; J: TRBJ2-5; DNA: TGTGCCAGCAGCCCAGGCGGTGGGAGGCAAGAGACCCAGTACTTC; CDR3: CASSPGGGRQETQYF
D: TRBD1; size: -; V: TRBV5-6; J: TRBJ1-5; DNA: TGTGCCAGCAGCTTCGGACAGGGGGATCAGCCCCAGCATTTT; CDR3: CASSFGQGDQPQHF